This TCR beta chain was recorded in a study of T cell responses to AZD1222 COVID-19 vaccine. Overall study findings and caveats: Donor demographics were predominantly white British with a female majority; clonal diversity may be underestimated.

A remark on this clone: Its antigen remains unidentified.

Generated by immunoSEQ multiplex PCR, the TCRdb table keeps only in-frame clones and is missing some. Of 100,000 to 150,000 clones listed, about nine tenths are singletons. Germline V gives CDR1 MNHNS, CDR2 SASEGT. Trimming took off 1 base at V and 6 bases at J, with 7 bases between the two ends. The CDR3 extends over 13 amino acids. This TCR was sampled from an adult in good health. V is TRBV6-1 and J is TRBJ2-1; tentatively, D is TRBD1 or TRBD2 (5 bases each). This specimen consisted of peripheral blood, obtained on day 0 of AZD1222 vaccination. The CDR3 loop reads CASSEERGNEQFF. The CDR3 region has the DNA TGTGCCAGCAGTGAAGAGAGGGGCAATGAGCAGTTCTTC.